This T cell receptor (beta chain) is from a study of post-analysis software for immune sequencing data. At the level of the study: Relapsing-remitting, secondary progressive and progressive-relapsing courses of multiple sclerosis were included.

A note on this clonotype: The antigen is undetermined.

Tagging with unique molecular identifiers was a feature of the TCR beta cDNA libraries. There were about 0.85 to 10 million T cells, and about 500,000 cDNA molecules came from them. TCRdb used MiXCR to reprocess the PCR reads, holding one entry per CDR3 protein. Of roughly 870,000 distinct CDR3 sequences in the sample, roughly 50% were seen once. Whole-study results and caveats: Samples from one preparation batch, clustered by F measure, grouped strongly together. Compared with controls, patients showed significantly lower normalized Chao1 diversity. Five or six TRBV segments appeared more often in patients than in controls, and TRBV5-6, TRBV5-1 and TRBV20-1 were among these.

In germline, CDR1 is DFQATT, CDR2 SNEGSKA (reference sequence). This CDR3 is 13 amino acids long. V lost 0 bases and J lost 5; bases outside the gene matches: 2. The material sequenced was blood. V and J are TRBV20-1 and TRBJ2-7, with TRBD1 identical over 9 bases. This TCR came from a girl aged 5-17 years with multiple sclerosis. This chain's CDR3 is CSARDDRGNEQYF. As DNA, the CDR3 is TGCAGTGCTAGAGATGACAGGGGGAACGAGCAGTACTTC.